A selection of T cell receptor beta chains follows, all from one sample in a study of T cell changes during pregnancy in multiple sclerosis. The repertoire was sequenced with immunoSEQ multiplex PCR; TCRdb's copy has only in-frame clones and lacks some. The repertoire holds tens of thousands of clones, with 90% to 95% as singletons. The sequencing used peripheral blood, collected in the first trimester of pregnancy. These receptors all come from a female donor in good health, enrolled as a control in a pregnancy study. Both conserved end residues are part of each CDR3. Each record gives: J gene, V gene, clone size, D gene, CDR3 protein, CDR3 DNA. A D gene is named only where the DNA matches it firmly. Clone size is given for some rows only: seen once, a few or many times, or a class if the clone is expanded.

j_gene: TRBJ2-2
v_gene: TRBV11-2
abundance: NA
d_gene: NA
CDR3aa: CASSHNTGELFF
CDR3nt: TGTGCCAGCAGCCATAACACCGGGGAGCTGTTTTTT

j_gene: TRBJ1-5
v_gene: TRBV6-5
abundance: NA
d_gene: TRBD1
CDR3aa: CASSSSGTDNRRHF
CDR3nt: TGTGCCAGCAGTTCGTCCGGGACAGACAACCGGAGGCATTTT

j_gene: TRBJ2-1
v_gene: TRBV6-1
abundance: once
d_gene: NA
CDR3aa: CASSESGYAYNEQFF
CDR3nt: TGTGCCAGCAGTGAAAGCGGGTACGCCTACAATGAGCAGTTCTTC

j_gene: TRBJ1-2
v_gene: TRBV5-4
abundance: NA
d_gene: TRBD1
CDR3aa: CASSGTGVIYGYTF
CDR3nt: TGTGCCAGCAGCGGGACAGGCGTAATCTATGGCTACACCTTC

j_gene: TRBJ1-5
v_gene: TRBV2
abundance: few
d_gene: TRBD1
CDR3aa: CASTPEAGGQPQHF
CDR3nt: TGTGCCAGCACCCCCGAGGCAGGGGGTCAGCCCCAGCATTTT

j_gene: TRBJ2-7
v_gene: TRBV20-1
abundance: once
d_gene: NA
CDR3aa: CSAREVYEQYF
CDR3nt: TGCAGTGCTAGGGAGGTTTACGAGCAGTACTTC

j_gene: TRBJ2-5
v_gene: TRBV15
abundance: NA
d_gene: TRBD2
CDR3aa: CATSRGGSGTQETQYF
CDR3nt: TGTGCCACCAGCAGAGGGGGTAGCGGGACCCAAGAGACCCAGTACTTC

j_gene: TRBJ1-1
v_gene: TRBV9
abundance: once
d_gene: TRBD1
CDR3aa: CASSVARTGNTEAFF
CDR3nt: TGTGCCAGCAGCGTAGCGAGGACAGGGAACACTGAAGCTTTCTTT

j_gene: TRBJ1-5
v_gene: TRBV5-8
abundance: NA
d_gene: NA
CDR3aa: CASSMTLDSLGSNQPQHF
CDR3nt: TGTGCCAGCAGCATGACCTTGGACAGCCTGGGGAGCAATCAGCCCCAGCATTTT

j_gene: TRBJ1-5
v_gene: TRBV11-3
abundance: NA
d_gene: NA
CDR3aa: CASSSRPAVNQPQHF
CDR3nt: TGTGCCAGCAGCTCGCGTCCGGCGGTCAATCAGCCCCAGCATTTT

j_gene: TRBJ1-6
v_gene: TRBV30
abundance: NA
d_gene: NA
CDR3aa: CAWSTLQVGGAPLHF
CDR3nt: TGTGCCTGGAGTACATTACAGGTCGGGGGGGCACCCCTCCACTTT

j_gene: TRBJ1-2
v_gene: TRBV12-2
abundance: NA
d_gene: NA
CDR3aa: CASPRDRAPNYGYTF
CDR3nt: TGTGCAAGTCCCAGGGACAGGGCTCCTAACTATGGCTACACCTTC

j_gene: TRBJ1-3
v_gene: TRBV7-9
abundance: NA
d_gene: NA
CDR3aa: CAIPDRSDSGNTIYF
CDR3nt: TGTGCCATTCCCGACCGGAGCGACTCTGGAAACACCATATATTTT

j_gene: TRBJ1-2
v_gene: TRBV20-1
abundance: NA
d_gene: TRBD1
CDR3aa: CRQGDDGYTF
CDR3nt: TGCCGACAGGGGGACGACGGCTACACCTTC

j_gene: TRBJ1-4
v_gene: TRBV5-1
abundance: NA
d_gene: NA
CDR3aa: CASSLLASNEKLFF
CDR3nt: TGCGCCAGCAGCTTGTTGGCCTCTAATGAAAAACTGTTTTTT

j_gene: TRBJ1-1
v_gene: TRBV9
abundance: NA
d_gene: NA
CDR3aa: CASSPRGQENTEAFF
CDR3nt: TGTGCCAGCAGCCCTAGGGGTCAGGAGAACACTGAAGCTTTCTTT

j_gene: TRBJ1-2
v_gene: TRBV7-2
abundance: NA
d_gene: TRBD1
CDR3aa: CASSPGQGNYGYTF
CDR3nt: TGTGCCAGCAGCCCAGGACAGGGGAACTATGGCTACACCTTC

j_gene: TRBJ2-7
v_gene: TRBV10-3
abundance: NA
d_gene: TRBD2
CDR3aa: CAIGRAGSEQYF
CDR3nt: TGTGCCATAGGGAGGGCAGGTAGCGAGCAGTACTTC

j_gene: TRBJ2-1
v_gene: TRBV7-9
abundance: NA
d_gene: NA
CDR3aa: CASNPSGSYNEQFF
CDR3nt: TGTGCCAGCAACCCGTCTGGGAGCTACAATGAGCAGTTCTTC

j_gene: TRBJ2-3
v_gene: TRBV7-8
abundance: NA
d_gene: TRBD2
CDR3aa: CASSLAGSGGLAEPTDTQYF
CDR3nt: TGTGCCAGCAGCTTAGCCGGTTCTGGAGGACTAGCGGAGCCCACAGATACGCAGTATTTT

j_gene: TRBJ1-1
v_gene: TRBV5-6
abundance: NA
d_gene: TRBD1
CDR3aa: CASSFGDRGNTEAFF
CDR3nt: TGTGCCAGCAGCTTCGGGGACAGGGGGAACACTGAAGCTTTCTTT

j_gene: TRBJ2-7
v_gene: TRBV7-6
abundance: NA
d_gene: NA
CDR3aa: CASSARGNEQYF
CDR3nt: TGTGCCAGCAGCGCCAGGGGTAACGAGCAGTACTTC

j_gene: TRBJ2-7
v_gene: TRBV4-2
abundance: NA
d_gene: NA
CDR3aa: CASSQGTYEQYF
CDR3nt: TGTGCCAGCAGCCAAGGCACTTACGAGCAGTACTTC

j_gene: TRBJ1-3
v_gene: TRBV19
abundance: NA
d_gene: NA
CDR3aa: CASSFPWSSGNTIYF
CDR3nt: TGTGCCAGTAGCTTCCCCTGGAGCTCTGGAAACACCATATATTTT

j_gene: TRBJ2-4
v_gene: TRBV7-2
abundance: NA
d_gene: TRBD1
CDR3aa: CASSLRGGGQGATKNIQYF
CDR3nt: TGTGCCAGCAGCTTAAGGGGAGGGGGACAGGGGGCCACCAAAAACATTCAGTACTTC

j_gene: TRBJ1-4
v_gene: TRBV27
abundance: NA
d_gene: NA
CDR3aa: CASSDPRGRGATNEKLFF
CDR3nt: TGTGCCAGCAGTGACCCCCGGGGGAGGGGAGCAACTAATGAAAAACTGTTTTTT

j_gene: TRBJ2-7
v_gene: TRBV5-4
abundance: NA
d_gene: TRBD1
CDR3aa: CASSLGGREGGQGLGEQYF
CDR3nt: TGTGCCAGCAGCTTGGGTGGCCGCGAAGGGGGACAGGGACTCGGTGAGCAGTACTTC

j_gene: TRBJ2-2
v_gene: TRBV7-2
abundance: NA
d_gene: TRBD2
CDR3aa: CASSNSGGAGELFF
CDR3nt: TGTGCCAGCAGCAACAGCGGGGGGGCCGGGGAGCTGTTTTTT

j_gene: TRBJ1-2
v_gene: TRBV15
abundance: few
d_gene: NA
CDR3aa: CATSGQALSGNTF
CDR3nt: TGTGCCACTTCCGGCCAGGCCCTATCTGGTAACACCTTC

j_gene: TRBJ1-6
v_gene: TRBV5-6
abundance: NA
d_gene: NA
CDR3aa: CASSLVSEPYNSPLHF
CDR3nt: TGTGCCAGCAGCTTGGTGTCGGAGCCCTATAATTCACCCCTCCACTTT

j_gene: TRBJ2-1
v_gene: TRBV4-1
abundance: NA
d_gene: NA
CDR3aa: CASSQDGGYNEQFF
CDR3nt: TGCGCCAGCAGCCAAGATGGGGGGTACAATGAGCAGTTCTTC

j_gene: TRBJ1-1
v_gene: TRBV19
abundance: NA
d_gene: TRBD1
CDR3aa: CASSSNRGLNTEAFF
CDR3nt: TGTGCCAGTAGTTCCAACAGGGGGCTGAACACTGAAGCTTTCTTT

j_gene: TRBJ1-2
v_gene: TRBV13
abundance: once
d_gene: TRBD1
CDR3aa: CASSNWDRGFDGYTF
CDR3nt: TGTGCCAGCAGCAACTGGGACAGGGGGTTCGATGGCTACACCTTC

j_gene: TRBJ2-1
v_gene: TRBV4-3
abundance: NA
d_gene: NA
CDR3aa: CASSQDQGYEQFF
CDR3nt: TGCGCCAGCAGCCAGGATCAGGGATATGAGCAGTTCTTC

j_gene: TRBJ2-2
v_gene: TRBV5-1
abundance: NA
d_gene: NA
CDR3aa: CASSLEPGNTGELFF
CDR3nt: TGCGCCAGCAGCTTGGAGCCCGGGAACACCGGGGAGCTGTTTTTT

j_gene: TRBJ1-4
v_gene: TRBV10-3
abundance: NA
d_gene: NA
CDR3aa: CAISPTGSNEKLFF
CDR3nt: TGTGCCATCAGCCCTACAGGGTCTAATGAAAAACTGTTTTTT

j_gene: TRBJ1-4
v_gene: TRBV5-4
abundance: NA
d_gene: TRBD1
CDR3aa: CASSNRDRAERGEKLFF
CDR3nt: TGTGCCAGCAGCAACCGGGACAGGGCAGAACGGGGTGAAAAACTGTTTTTT

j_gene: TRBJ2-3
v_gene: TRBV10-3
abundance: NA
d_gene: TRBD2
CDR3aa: CAITRGLAGSTDTQYF
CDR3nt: TGTGCCATTACCCGGGGGCTAGCGGGGAGCACAGATACGCAGTATTTT

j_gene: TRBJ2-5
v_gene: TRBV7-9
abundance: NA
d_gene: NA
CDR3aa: CASSLAKWDSETQYF
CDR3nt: TGTGCCAGCAGCTTAGCCAAGTGGGACTCGGAGACCCAGTACTTC

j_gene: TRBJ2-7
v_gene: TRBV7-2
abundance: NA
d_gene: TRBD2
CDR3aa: CASSAGEGTYEQYF
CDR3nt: TGTGCCAGCAGCGCGGGGGAGGGAACCTACGAGCAGTACTTC

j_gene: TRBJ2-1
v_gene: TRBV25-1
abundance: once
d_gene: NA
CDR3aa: CASGQGTYNEQFF
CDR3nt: TGTGCCAGCGGGCAGGGAACCTACAATGAGCAGTTCTTC

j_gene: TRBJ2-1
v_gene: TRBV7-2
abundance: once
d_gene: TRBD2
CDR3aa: CASSFPGRSGNEQFF
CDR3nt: TGTGCCAGCAGCTTCCCCGGGAGGTCGGGGAATGAGCAGTTCTTC

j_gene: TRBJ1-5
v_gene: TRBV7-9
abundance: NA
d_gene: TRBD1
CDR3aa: CASSLAGQGGQPQHF
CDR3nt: TGTGCCAGCAGCTTAGCGGGTCAGGGGGGTCAGCCCCAGCATTTT